Given below is one TCR beta chain in context. No antigen is known for it. The data were obtained in a study of a mutant IDH1 vaccine in newly diagnosed glioma. As for time point: week 47, end of study. Vaccination used 300 ug of mutant IDH1 20-mer peptide per dose, with topical imiquimod. This CDR3 region has 16 residues. CDR1 and CDR2 (germline): MGHRA, YSYEKL. V lost 0 bases to trimming and J lost 6 bases; unmatched junction nucleotides: 4. Sequencing used immunoSEQ multiplex PCR; TCRdb keeps in-frame clones, though not all of them. This sample has tens of thousands of clones, with roughly two thirds found just once.

The input for sequencing was peripheral blood mononuclear cells (PBMCs), taken from a glioma patient whose treatment included an IDH1 peptide vaccine. The source of this sequence is a man aged 35 to 55 with glioma. Some clones in this sample may be carry-over from other donors' samples. The V call is TRBV4-1, the J call TRBJ2-2; TRBD1 agrees at 10 bases. CDR3 residues: CASSQDRTGGPGELFF. CDR3 nucleotides: TGCGCCAGCAGCCAAGATCGGACAGGGGGTCCCGGGGAGCTGTTTTTT.